This TCR beta chain is drawn from a study of blood T cell repertoires in COVID-19 (dated by TCRdb to 2019 to 2021). Background on the whole study: Collaborator samples came from the United States, Italy and Spain and covered acute and convalescent phases of COVID-19. The material from the prospective study consisted of cDNA or gDNA derived from T cells, B-cell-depleted T cells, or PBMCs. Subjects who had been exposed to COVID-19, were actively infected with it, or had recovered from it provided the deeply sampled blood TCRbeta repertoires that made up the dataset. The repertoires were released in a freely available public database meant as a resource for research on the immune response to SARS-CoV-2. Samples came from the ongoing ImmuneRACE study (first 160 participants) plus 1,254 subjects from 6 global collaborators. The sample metadata nearly always contained a de-identified subject ID, COVID-19 status, age in years and sex. Where available, HLA class I and class II types were taken from metadata supplied by the sample provider and were not determined by assay-based typing. The paper as a whole reports these results and caveats: The quantity of clinical and demographic metadata differed by source and by participant and was supplied without curation.

The germline V gene provides CDR1 SGHTA and CDR2 FQGNSA. The junction shows trimming of 2 bases on V and 1 base on J, and the gene matches do not reach 3 bases of it. The CDR3 goes from the cysteine to the phenylalanine over 15 residues. The retained sequence is limited to the CDR3, 45 bases, with the frame set at the first base. The collaborating institutions used their own protocols to collect whole blood in K2EDTA tubes. For TCRbeta analysis, collaborators shipped samples in one of three forms: frozen whole blood, isolated PBMCs, or DNA extracted from either of those sample types. Concerning this clone: Its antigen is currently not known. No much larger clonotype is one base removed from it; base qualities were not supplied.

TCRbeta CDR3 regions were amplified from genomic DNA using the immunoSEQ Assay, a bias-controlled multiplex PCR. The published analysis was carried out like this. Nucleated cell counts per sample were estimated from amplification of reference gene primers within the assay. To quantify the absolute abundance of each unique TCRbeta CDR3 rearrangement, sequence reads were collapsed and filtered. For each sample, productive Simpson clonality was calculated by taking the square root of Simpson's diversity index across productive rearrangements. Sourced from immuneACCESS, this table was stored by TCRdb with only in-frame sequences that have V and J called. A share of the clones is absent; for the studies checked, an unresolved V gene accounts for under half, and the remainder has no known explanation. The V and J calls and clone size were taken over from that table, and D and trimming were inferred from the DNA. This sample has around 110,000 clones in its table, and 65% to 85% of those were observed once. 3.5% to 5.5% of the sample is taken by the ten largest.

The sequence was collected from a woman between 65 and 79 years old with acute or convalescent COVID-19. The chain couples TRBV7-2 to TRBJ1-1; 8 bases in the middle match TRBD1. Sequencing was done on a sample of peripheral blood. This receptor carries the CDR3 CASSLTGTGNTEAFF. The bases read TGTGCCAGCAGCTTAACGGGGACAGGGAACACTGAAGCTTTCTTT.